This record looks at one T cell receptor (beta chain) sequence and its context. V was cut by 3 bases and J by 6 bases, with 9 bases left in between. CDR3 length equals 12 residues. This entry is derived from a study of T cells after yellow fever vaccination. Each CDR3 protein is one row after TCRdb ran MiXCR on the 5' RACE reads. The table shows 250,000 to 400,000 distinct CDR3 sequences, with 3.5% to 4.5% occurring only once. The material was PBMCs, obtained 15 days after the yellow fever booster vaccination. The source of this sequence is a man between 18 and 29 years old who received the YFV17D yellow fever vaccine. The rearrangement links TRBV12-3 or TRBV12-4 to TRBJ2-7; no firm D call. The CDR3 bases are TGTGCCAGCAGTTTTGGGTTCGGCGAGCAGTACTTC. It is translated as CASSFGFGEQYF.